This entry concerns a single T cell receptor (beta chain). 13 Jbeta primers and 60 Vbeta primers were used for the PCR. Under the authors' procedure: Later reanalysis found approximately 76 million unique TCR beta chains, approximately 11 million of them shared. Measured with immunoSEQ multiplex PCR; TCRdb has only the in-frame clones, and not every one. V, J and clone size are those of that table, while D and trimming were read from the DNA. The data contain over 150,000 clones, roughly 80% of them singletons. The sample is drawn from a study of cytomegalovirus exposure and HLA in healthy donors. Study-level information: There were under 130 million unique TCR beta sequences, drawn from roughly 200 million T cells, in an earlier analysis.

At collection, donors were nominally healthy, but unrecorded immune exposures were probable. Germline CDR1 is SGHDT and CDR2 is YYEEEE. Trimming took 6 bases from V and 4 from J, leaving 19 bases between them. CDR3 length: 15 residues. The chain recombines TRBV5-6 with TRBJ1-2; D possibly corresponds to TRBD1 (6 bases). The sequencing sample was made of PBMCs. The sequence was obtained from a man in his thirties or forties in good health and CMV-seropositive. CDR3 in amino acids: CASTLGQHGGYGYTF. CDR3 sequence (DNA): TGTGCCAGCACCCTTGGACAGCATGGAGGCTATGGCTACACCTTC.